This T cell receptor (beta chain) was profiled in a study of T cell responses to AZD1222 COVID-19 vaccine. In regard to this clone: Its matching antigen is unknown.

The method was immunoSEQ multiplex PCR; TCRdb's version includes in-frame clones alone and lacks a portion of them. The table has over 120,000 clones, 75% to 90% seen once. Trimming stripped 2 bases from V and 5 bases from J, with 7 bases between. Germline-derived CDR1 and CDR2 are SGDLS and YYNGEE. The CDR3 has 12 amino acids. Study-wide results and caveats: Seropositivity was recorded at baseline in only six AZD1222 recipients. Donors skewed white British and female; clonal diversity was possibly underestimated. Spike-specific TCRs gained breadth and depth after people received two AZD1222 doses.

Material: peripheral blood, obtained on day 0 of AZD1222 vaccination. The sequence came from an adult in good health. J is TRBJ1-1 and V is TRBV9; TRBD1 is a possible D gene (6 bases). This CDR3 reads CASSVGATEAFF. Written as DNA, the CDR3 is TGTGCCAGCAGCGTGGGGGCGACTGAAGCTTTCTTT.